The 15 T cell receptor beta chains below come from one sample, sequenced in a study of blood T cell repertoires in COVID-19 (TCRdb year 2020). The library relied on the immunoSEQ multiplex PCR assay. Not all clones reach the TCRdb copy of this immuneACCESS table, which keeps in-frame sequences only. Checked studies attribute under half of the gap to unresolved V genes and leave the rest unexplained. The sample profile shows roughly 230,000 clones; approximately 84% of them were found once. The leading ten clones occupy less than 4.5% of the sample. Input material: peripheral blood. These receptors all come from a man aged 45-65 years with acute or convalescent COVID-19.

The J gene is TRBJ1-3, the V gene TRBV27; 8 bases match TRBD1. Trimming at V came to 5 bases and at J to 2 bases, leaving 5 bases not matched to a gene. CDR1 is MNHEY and CDR2 is SMNVEV in the germline V gene (reference sequence). CDR3 length: 15 amino acids. Written as DNA, the CDR3 is TGTGCCAGCAGTGCGTCGACAGGGGCTGGAAACACCATATATTTT. Translating gives CASSASTGAGNTIYF.

CDR3 coding DNA: TGCGCCAGCACCGCGGACAGGGGAAATGAAGCTTTCTTT. It is translated as CASTADRGNEAFF. The genes are TRBV10-1 and TRBJ1-1; the match to TRBD1 covers 9 bases. J was trimmed by 7 bases and V by 7 bases; bases with no gene match: 7. Per germline, CDR1 WNHNN and CDR2 SYGVQD (reference sequence). The CDR3 runs 13 residues.

V usage is TRBV4-1 and J usage is TRBJ1-5, with D perhaps TRBD1 (5 bases). Between the trimmed V and J ends, which lost 5 bases and 1 base, there was a span of 12 bases. The germline gives CDR1 MGHRA, CDR2 YSYEKL. This CDR3 contains 15 residues. The CDR3 region is CASSFRGVSNQPQHF. The DNA of the CDR3 is TGCGCCAGCAGCTTCCGGGGGGTCAGCAATCAGCCCCAGCATTTT.

The CDR3 protein is CAWSVDRGGNEKLFF. The CDR3 DNA sequence: TGTGCCTGGAGTGTGGACAGGGGAGGTAATGAAAAACTGTTTTTT. The chain uses TRBV30 and TRBJ1-4; 9 bases match TRBD1. Germline V gene lookup returns CDR1 GTSNPN and CDR2 SVGIG (reference sequence). V shed 0 bases, J shed 4 bases, and the junction held 3 bases outside the gene matches. The CDR3 totals 15 residues.

The rearrangement joins TRBV6-1 to TRBJ1-1; D gene unclear. Looked up from germline, CDR1 is MNHNS and CDR2 is SASEGT. The V end was cut by 1 base, the J end by 6 bases, with 9 bases between. CDR3 length: 13 amino acids. The CDR3 protein is CASSEGAGSEAFF. The CDR3 region has the DNA TGTGCCAGCAGTGAAGGGGCGGGGTCTGAAGCTTTCTTT.

The chain couples TRBV28 to TRBJ2-7; tentative D call: TRBD2 (6 bases). Germline V gene sequence: CDR1 MDHEN, CDR2 SYDVKM. This CDR3 spans 15 amino acids. V shed 8 bases and J shed 2 bases, with 19 bases lying between them. CDR3 DNA: TGTGCCAGCTTAAGGCCTTTCGGGACTCCCTACGAGCAGTACTTC. This codes for CASLRPFGTPYEQYF.

This clone was recorded once. This chain links TRBV3-1 (or the pseudogene TRBV3-2) with TRBJ2-7, with D tentatively TRBD2 (6 bases). The V end lost 0 bases, the J end lost 3 bases, and 12 bases lay between the germline ends. Germline V CDR1 and CDR2: LGHDT, YNNKEL (reference sequence). The CDR3 is 15 amino acids. CDR3 protein: CASSQERTSSYEQYF. Written as DNA, the CDR3 is TGTGCCAGCAGCCAAGAAAGAACTAGCAGCTACGAGCAGTACTTC.

The chain employs TRBV4-1 and TRBJ1-1; possibly TRBD1 for D (5 bases). Trimming took off 0 bases at V and 5 bases at J, with 19 bases between the two ends. This CDR3 comprises 17 residues. The germline CDR1 and CDR2 sequences are MGHRA and YSYEKL. The CDR3 region has the DNA TGCGCCAGCAGCCAAGATAGAGGCAGGGCAATAGGGACTGAAGCTTTCTTT. This gives the protein CASSQDRGRAIGTEAFF.

This rearrangement joins TRBV7-9 to TRBJ1-1; D is possibly TRBD1 (5 bases). Germline V gene lookup returns CDR1 SEHNR and CDR2 FQNEAQ (reference sequence). Trimming stripped 1 base from V and 0 bases from J, with 12 bases between. The CDR3 is made up of 16 amino acids. The CDR3: CASSLEQGPMNTEAFF. Here the CDR3 DNA reads TGTGCCAGCAGCTTAGAGCAGGGCCCCATGAACACTGAAGCTTTCTTT.

This clone was counted a single time. The chain has TRBV5-1 and TRBJ1-4; no firm D call. Trimming left V 7 bases short and J 5 bases short, with 15 bases between. Germline-derived CDR1 and CDR2 are SGHRS and YFSETQ. The CDR3 consists of 14 residues. CDR3 residues: CASAPQATNEKLFF. DNA for the CDR3: TGCGCCAGCGCCCCTCAGGCGACGAATGAAAAACTGTTTTTT.

CDR3 DNA: TGTGCCAGCAGTGAATGGGGCACATCAGTAGCTTTCTTT. It yields the protein CASSEWGTSVAFF. The V call is TRBV6-1, the J call TRBJ1-1; a possible D gene is TRBD1 (5 bases). Trimming stripped 2 bases from V and 10 bases from J, with 14 bases between. Germline V CDR1 and CDR2: MNHNS, SASEGT. The CDR3 totals 13 residues.

The chain joins TRBV19 to TRBJ1-2; TRBD1 is a possible D gene (5 bases). The V end was cut by 6 bases, the J end by 2 bases, with 10 bases between. The V gene's germline CDR1 is LNHDA and CDR2 SQIVND (reference sequence). The CDR3 has 13 residues. The CDR3 region is CASSERGNYGYTF. CDR3 DNA sequence: TGTGCCAGTAGCGAAAGGGGAAACTATGGCTACACCTTC.

This chain links TRBV11-3 with TRBJ2-7; D not certain. Looked up from germline, CDR1 is SGHNT and CDR2 is YENEEA. V was shortened by 3 bases and J by 4 bases, with 10 bases between the two germline ends. This CDR3 is 13 amino acids long. The CDR3 coding sequence is TGTGCCAGCAGCTTTAAAGCCACGTACGAGCAGTACTTC. It specifies CASSFKATYEQYF.

This clone has only one observation. This chain links TRBV5-4 with TRBJ2-5; possible D gene TRBD2, 7 bases. Deletions cut 2 bases from V and 2 bases from J, with 13 bases between. The germline V gene encodes CDR1 SGHNT and CDR2 YYREEE (reference sequence). The CDR3 is 15 amino acids. CDR3 sequence (DNA): TGTGCCAGCAGCTTATCGGCGGGGGCACAAGAGACCCAGTACTTC. Its translation: CASSLSAGAQETQYF.

The CDR3 DNA follows: TGTGCCACCAGCAGTTTCGGACAGGGGTCCGAGCAGTACTTC. The encoded protein is CATSSFGQGSEQYF. This sequence joins TRBV15 and TRBJ2-7; 9 nucleotides align to TRBD1. Losses at the gene ends were 3 bases for V and 6 bases for J; bases not matched to a gene: 6. CDR1 and CDR2 from the germline V gene are LNHNV and YYDKDF (reference sequence). The CDR3 runs to 14 residues.